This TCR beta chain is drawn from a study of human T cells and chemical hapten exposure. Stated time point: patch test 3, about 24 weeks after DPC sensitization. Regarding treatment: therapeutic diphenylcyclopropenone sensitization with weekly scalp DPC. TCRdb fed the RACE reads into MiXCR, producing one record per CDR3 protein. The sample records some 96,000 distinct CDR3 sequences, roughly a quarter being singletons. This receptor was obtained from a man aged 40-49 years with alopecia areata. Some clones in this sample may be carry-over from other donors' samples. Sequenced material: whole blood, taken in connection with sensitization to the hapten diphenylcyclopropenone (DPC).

For the CDR3, the DNA is TGCAGCGCCGGGACAGGGAGTTCCTACGAGCAGTACTTC. Amino acids: CSAGTGSSYEQYF. V is TRBV29-1 and J is TRBJ2-7; TRBD1 matches at 9 bases. Germline V gene lookup returns CDR1 SQVTM and CDR2 ANQGSEA. Trimming cost V 7 bases and J 1 base; bases outside gene matches: 5. This CDR3 comprises 13 residues.